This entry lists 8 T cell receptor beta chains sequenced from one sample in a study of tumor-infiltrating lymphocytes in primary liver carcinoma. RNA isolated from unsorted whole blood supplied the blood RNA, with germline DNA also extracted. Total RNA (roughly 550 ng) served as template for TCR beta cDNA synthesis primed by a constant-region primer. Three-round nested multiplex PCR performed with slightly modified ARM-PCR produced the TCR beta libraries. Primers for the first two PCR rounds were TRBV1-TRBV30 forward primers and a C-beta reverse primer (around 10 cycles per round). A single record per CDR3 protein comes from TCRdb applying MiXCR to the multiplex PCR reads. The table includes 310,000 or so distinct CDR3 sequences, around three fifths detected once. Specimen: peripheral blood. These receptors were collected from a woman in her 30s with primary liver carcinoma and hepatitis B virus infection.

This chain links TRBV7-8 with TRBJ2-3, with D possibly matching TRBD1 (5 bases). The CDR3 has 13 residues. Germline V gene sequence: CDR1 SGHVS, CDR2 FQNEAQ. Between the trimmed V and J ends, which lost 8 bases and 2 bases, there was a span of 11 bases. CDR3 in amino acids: CASRKGATDTQYF. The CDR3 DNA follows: TGTGCCAGCCGAAAAGGGGCCACAGATACGCAGTATTTT.

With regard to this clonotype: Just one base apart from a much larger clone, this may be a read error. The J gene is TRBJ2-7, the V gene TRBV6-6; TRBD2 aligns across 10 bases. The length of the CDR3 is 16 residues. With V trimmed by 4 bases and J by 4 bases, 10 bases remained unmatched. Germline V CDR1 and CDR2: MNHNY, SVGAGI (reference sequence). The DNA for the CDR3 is TGTGCCAGCAGTTTGTCCGGGATTAGCGGGAGGTACGAGCAGTACTTC. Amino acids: CASSLSGISGRYEQYF.

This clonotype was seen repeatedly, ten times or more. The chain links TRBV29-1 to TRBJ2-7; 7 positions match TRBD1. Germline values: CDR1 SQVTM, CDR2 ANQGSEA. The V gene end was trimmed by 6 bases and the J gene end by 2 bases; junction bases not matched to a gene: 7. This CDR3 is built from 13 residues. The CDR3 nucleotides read TGCAGCGTGGTTAAGGGGGCCCCCTACGAGCAGTACTTC. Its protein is CSVVKGAPYEQYF.

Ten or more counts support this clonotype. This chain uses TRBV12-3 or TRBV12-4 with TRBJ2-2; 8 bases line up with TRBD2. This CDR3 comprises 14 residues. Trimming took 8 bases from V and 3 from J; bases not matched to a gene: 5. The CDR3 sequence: CASQQAGDTGELFF. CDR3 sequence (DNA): TGTGCCAGCCAACAAGCGGGAGACACCGGGGAGCTGTTTTTT.

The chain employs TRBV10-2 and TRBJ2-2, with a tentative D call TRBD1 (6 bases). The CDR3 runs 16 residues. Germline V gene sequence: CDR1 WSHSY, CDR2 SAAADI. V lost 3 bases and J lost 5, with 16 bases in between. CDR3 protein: CASSETGTTKTGELFF. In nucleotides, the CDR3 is TGCGCCAGCAGTGAAACCGGGACAACTAAAACCGGGGAGCTGTTTTTT.

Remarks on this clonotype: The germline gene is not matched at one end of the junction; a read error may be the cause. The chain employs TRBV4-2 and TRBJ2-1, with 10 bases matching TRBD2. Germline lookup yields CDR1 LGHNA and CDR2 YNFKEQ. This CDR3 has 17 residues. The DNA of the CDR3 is TGTGCCAGCAGCCACGGCAGAGGGACTAGCGTAGACAATGAGCACTTCTTC. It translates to CASSHGRGTSVDNEHFF.

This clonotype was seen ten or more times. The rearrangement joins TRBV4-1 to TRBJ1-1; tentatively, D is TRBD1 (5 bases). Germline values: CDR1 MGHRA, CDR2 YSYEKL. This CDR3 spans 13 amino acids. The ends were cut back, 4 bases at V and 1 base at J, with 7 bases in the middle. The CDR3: CASSPRGNTEAFF. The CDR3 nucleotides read TGCGCCAGCAGCCCGAGGGGGAACACTGAAGCTTTCTTT.

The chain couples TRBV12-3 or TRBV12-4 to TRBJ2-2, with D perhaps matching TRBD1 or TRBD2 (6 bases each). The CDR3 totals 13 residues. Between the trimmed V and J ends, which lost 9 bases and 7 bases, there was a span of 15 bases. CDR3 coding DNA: TGTGCCAGGAGGGGGGACCAAGGCGGGGAGCTGTTTTTT. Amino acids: CARRGDQGGELFF.